Listed below are T cell receptor beta chains from one sample, sequenced in a study of cytomegalovirus exposure and HLA in healthy donors. Method: immunoSEQ multiplex PCR; TCRdb's copy keeps in-frame clones and lacks some. This repertoire includes just over 60,000 clones. The material sequenced was PBMCs. The receptors stem from a man aged 25-45 years in good health and CMV-seropositive. Both conserved end residues are part of each CDR3. D genes are given only for firm matches.

TRBV13,TRBJ2-3,NA,CASSLGGVAANTDTQYF,TGTGCCAGCAGTTTAGGGGGAGTAGCGGCCAACACAGATACGCAGTATTTT
TRBV29-1,TRBJ1-2,NA,CSVEDQAESLSGYTF,TGCAGCGTTGAAGATCAGGCAGAAAGCCTGTCTGGCTACACCTTC
TRBV6-5,TRBJ2-2,NA,CASSYSVTPGELFF,TGTGCCAGCAGTTACTCGGTGACACCCGGGGAGCTGTTTTTT
TRBV6-5,TRBJ2-2,NA,CASTKSGPNTGELFF,TGTGCCAGCACCAAGAGCGGCCCGAACACCGGGGAGCTGTTTTTT
TRBV14,TRBJ2-3,TRBD2,CASSAMATSASTDTQYF,TGTGCCAGCAGTGCCATGGCTACTAGCGCTAGCACAGATACGCAGTATTTT
TRBV5-1,TRBJ2-5,NA,CASSSSEETQYF,TGCGCCAGCAGCTCTAGCGAAGAGACCCAGTACTTC
TRBV10-3,TRBJ2-3,TRBD2,CAIRTSGGTDTQYF,TGTGCCATCAGGACTAGCGGGGGGACAGATACGCAGTATTTT
TRBV6-6,TRBJ2-7,NA,CASSSGLSTAYEQYF,TGTGCCAGCAGCTCGGGACTTTCAACCGCCTACGAGCAGTACTTC
TRBV30,TRBJ2-3,NA,CAWSVGGGYTQYF,TGTGCCTGGAGTGTAGGGGGGGGATATACGCAGTATTTT
TRBV5-4,TRBJ2-3,TRBD2,CASSLGVAGGFTDTQYF,TGTGCCAGCAGCTTGGGCGTAGCGGGGGGATTCACAGATACGCAGTATTTT
TRBV28,TRBJ1-1,NA,CASRSPGEGTEAFF,TGTGCCAGCAGATCTCCGGGCGAGGGAACTGAAGCTTTCTTT
TRBV6-5,TRBJ1-6,TRBD1,CASWGQGNNSPLHF,TGTGCCAGCTGGGGACAGGGCAATAATTCACCCCTCCACTTT
TRBV19,TRBJ2-3,TRBD2,CASSNSGTSGRGGTDTQYF,TGTGCCAGTAGTAACTCCGGGACTAGCGGGAGGGGGGGCACAGATACGCAGTATTTT
TRBV6-1,TRBJ2-2,NA,CASSELIQSDGELFF,TGTGCCAGCAGTGAGCTTATCCAATCAGACGGGGAGCTGTTTTTT
TRBV29-1,TRBJ2-7,NA,CSVLDSLYSYEQYF,TGCAGCGTTTTGGACAGCCTATACTCCTACGAGCAGTACTTC
TRBV2,TRBJ2-3,NA,CASSVFDRDTQYF,TGTGCCAGCAGTGTATTTGACAGAGATACGCAGTATTTT
TRBV15,TRBJ2-7,TRBD1,CATSRVEGALPYEQYF,TGTGCCACCAGCAGAGTAGAGGGGGCATTGCCCTACGAGCAGTACTTC
TRBV5-1,TRBJ2-7,TRBD1,CASSPPGQASSYEQYF,TGCGCCAGCAGCCCCCCAGGACAGGCGAGCTCCTACGAGCAGTACTTC
TRBV5-6,TRBJ2-5,NA,CASSLVGDQETQYF,TGTGCCAGCAGCTTGGTAGGGGACCAAGAGACCCAGTACTTC
TRBV4-1,TRBJ2-7,NA,CASSHWGGAYEQYF,TGCGCCAGCAGCCACTGGGGCGGTGCCTACGAGCAGTACTTC
TRBV10-2,TRBJ2-7,NA,CASSEYGSSYEQYF,TGCGCCAGCAGTGAGTATGGCAGCTCCTACGAGCAGTACTTC
TRBV30,TRBJ2-1,NA,CAWSSGTPINEQFF,TGTGCCTGGAGTTCCGGGACTCCCATCAATGAGCAGTTCTTC
TRBV7-8,TRBJ1-4,NA,CASSFREALNEKLFF,TGTGCCAGCAGCTTCCGGGAGGCACTTAATGAAAAACTGTTTTTT
TRBV6-5,TRBJ2-5,TRBD2,CASSYTAGGQETQYF,TGTGCCAGCAGTTACACAGCGGGGGGCCAAGAGACCCAGTACTTC
TRBV29-1,TRBJ2-7,NA,CSVELRDKGYEQYF,TGCAGCGTTGAACTGCGGGATAAGGGCTACGAGCAGTACTTC
TRBV18,TRBJ1-3,TRBD1,CASSPPGQAHTIYF,TGTGCCAGCTCACCTCCAGGACAGGCTCACACCATATATTTT
TRBV5-6,TRBJ2-1,TRBD1,CASSAGQGIYNEQFF,TGTGCCAGCAGCGCGGGACAGGGGATCTACAATGAGCAGTTCTTC
TRBV2,TRBJ2-7,TRBD1,CASRDYGQGTYEQYF,TGTGCCAGCAGGGATTACGGACAGGGGACCTACGAGCAGTACTTC
TRBV9,TRBJ2-1,TRBD1,CASSVEGATHNEQFF,TGTGCCAGCAGCGTAGAGGGGGCTACACACAATGAGCAGTTCTTC
TRBV25-1,TRBJ2-3,TRBD2,CASRLAGRADTQYF,TGTGCCAGCAGACTAGCGGGGAGGGCAGATACGCAGTATTTT
TRBV29-1,TRBJ2-1,TRBD1,CSVLLRTGDNEQFF,TGCAGCGTCCTTCTACGGACAGGAGACAATGAGCAGTTCTTC
TRBV27,TRBJ2-7,NA,CASSLSGSSYEQYF,TGTGCCAGCAGTTTATCGGGGAGCTCCTACGAGCAGTACTTC
TRBV7-9,TRBJ2-7,TRBD1,CASSLTGADHEQYF,TGTGCCAGCAGTTTGACAGGGGCTGATCACGAGCAGTACTTC
TRBV5-1,TRBJ2-7,TRBD1,CASNPGTGTYEQYF,TGCGCCAGCAACCCCGGGACAGGAACCTACGAGCAGTACTTC
TRBV18,TRBJ2-7,NA,CASSPTTGMYKGEQYF,TGTGCCAGCTCACCGACGACTGGGATGTATAAGGGGGAGCAGTACTTC
TRBV30,TRBJ1-2,TRBD1,CAWSLGTGVDYGYTF,TGTGCCTGGAGTCTCGGGACAGGTGTGGACTATGGCTACACCTTC
TRBV27,TRBJ1-4,TRBD1,CASSTRQGAGEKLFF,TGTGCCAGCAGTACGCGACAGGGCGCGGGGGAAAAACTGTTTTTT
TRBV29-1,TRBJ2-7,TRBD1,CSTAGTGDTYEQYF,TGCAGCACTGCCGGGACAGGGGACACCTACGAGCAGTACTTC
TRBV6-5,TRBJ1-6,TRBD1,CASSPTGGNNSPLHF,TGTGCCAGCAGCCCCACAGGGGGAAATAATTCACCCCTCCACTTT
TRBV5-1,TRBJ2-5,TRBD2,CASSKRGPPGQETQYF,TGCGCCAGCAGCAAGCGGGGGCCTCCGGGCCAAGAGACCCAGTACTTC
TRBV19,TRBJ1-1,TRBD1,CASSTSGTDTEAFF,TGTGCCAGTAGTACCTCCGGGACAGACACTGAAGCTTTCTTT
TRBV14,TRBJ2-1,TRBD2,CASSQGPQRGQFF,TGTGCCAGCAGCCAAGGGCCCCAGCGGGGTCAGTTCTTC
TRBV7-2,TRBJ1-1,NA,CASSLGAGNTEAFF,TGTGCCAGCAGCCTCGGCGCAGGGAACACTGAAGCTTTCTTT
TRBV11-2,TRBJ2-1,TRBD2,CASSWLAEAIPGVDEQFF,TGTGCCAGCAGCTGGCTAGCGGAAGCTATACCGGGGGTTGATGAGCAGTTCTTC
TRBV5-1,TRBJ1-4,NA,CASSFLGASNEKLFF,TGCGCCAGCAGCTTTCTGGGGGCTTCTAATGAAAAACTGTTTTTT
TRBV19,TRBJ1-4,TRBD1,CASSISTGGEKLFF,TGTGCCAGTAGTATAAGTACAGGGGGTGAAAAACTGTTTTTT
TRBV4-2,TRBJ2-1,TRBD2,CASSQDASGNYNEQFF,TGTGCCAGCAGCCAAGATGCCAGCGGGAACTACAATGAGCAGTTCTTC
TRBV18,TRBJ1-2,NA,CASSPDGNYGYTF,TGTGCCAGCTCGCCCGACGGGAACTATGGCTACACCTTC
TRBV5-1,TRBJ1-2,NA,CASSLGGRENYGYTF,TGCGCCAGCAGCTTGGGTGGCCGGGAGAACTATGGCTACACCTTC
TRBV19,TRBJ1-4,TRBD1,CASSIGQGRANEKLFF,TGTGCCAGTAGTATTGGACAGGGGAGGGCGAATGAAAAACTGTTTTTT
TRBV6-1,TRBJ1-6,TRBD1,CASSPDRGDSPLHF,TGTGCCAGCAGTCCGGACAGGGGTGATTCACCCCTCCACTTT
TRBV4-1,TRBJ2-5,NA,CASSQGPAGTQYF,TGCGCCAGCAGCCAAGGACCCGCAGGGACCCAGTACTTC
TRBV5-6,TRBJ1-6,NA,CASSSEVSLSGSPLHF,TGTGCCAGCAGCTCTGAGGTCTCCCTTTCTGGTTCACCCCTCCACTTT